This entry lists 7 T cell receptor beta chains sequenced from one sample in a study of cytomegalovirus exposure and HLA in healthy donors. The PCR employed 60 Vbeta primers together with 13 Jbeta primers. The assay was immunoSEQ multiplex PCR, and TCRdb's table has in-frame clones only and misses some. This sample has about 69,000 clones, with less than 70% found just once. Material: PBMCs. These receptors all come from a woman between 25 and 40 years old in good health and CMV-seronegative.

The chain employs TRBV30 and TRBJ1-5, with 8 bases identical to TRBD1. This CDR3 is 16 amino acids long. Germline loops: CDR1 GTSNPN, CDR2 SVGIG (reference sequence). Germline trimming cut 2 bases from V and 9 bases from J; bases unmatched to any gene: 15. CDR3 region: CAWSPPDRGLFWPQHF. As DNA, the CDR3 is TGTGCCTGGAGTCCACCTGACAGGGGTCTTTTCTGGCCCCAGCATTTT.

This chain connects TRBV5-6 to TRBJ1-2; 9 positions agree with TRBD1. Germline loops: CDR1 SGHDT, CDR2 YYEEEE. The junction had 14 bases not matched to a gene; V was cut back by 0 bases and J by 8 bases. CDR3 length: 17 amino acids. CDR3 DNA: TGTGCCAGCAGCTTGGCCCTTACAGGGGGCGCCAGAATAGGCTACACCTTC. Amino acids: CASSLALTGGARIGYTF.

The V and J genes are TRBV9 and TRBJ2-1, with 7 bases lining up with TRBD2. The CDR3 contains 16 residues. Germline trimming cut 4 bases from V and 8 bases from J; bases unmatched to any gene: 15. Per the germline V gene, CDR1 is SGDLS and CDR2 is YYNGEE. CDR3: CASSPTSGAISDEQFF. CDR3 nucleotides: TGTGCCAGCAGCCCCACGAGCGGGGCAATCAGCGATGAGCAGTTCTTC.

This clone was observed a handful of times. V usage is TRBV7-2 and J usage is TRBJ1-2; TRBD1 matches 8 bases. Germline CDR1 is SGHTA and CDR2 is FQGNSA. J was trimmed by 6 bases and V by 10 bases; bases with no gene match: 22. This CDR3 has 17 amino acids. The CDR3 DNA reads as TGTGCCATCCGGGGTTTGGGGCAGGGGGCAATTTCGCATGGCTACACCTTC. This codes for CAIRGLGQGAISHGYTF. Using reference TRBV7-2 and TRBJ1-2 for the parts outside the CDR3, the full variable domain is GAGVSQSPSNKVTEKGKDVELRCDPISGHTALYWYRQSLGQGLEFLIYFQGNSAPDKSGLPSDRFSAERTGGSVSTLTIQRTQQEDSAVYLCAIRGLGQGAISHGYTFGSGTRLTVV.

This chain links TRBV25-1 with TRBJ2-7; weak D call: TRBD2 (5 bases). Trimming shortened V by 4 bases and J by 3 bases, and 25 bases separated the two germline ends. Looked up from germline, CDR1 is MGHDK and CDR2 is SYGVNS. The CDR3 length is 18 residues. The CDR3 region has the DNA TGTGCCAGCAGTGGACTGGAGCCGTCTAGACTAAATTTCTACGAGCAGTACTTC. It yields the protein CASSGLEPSRLNFYEQYF.

The chain couples TRBV5-4 to TRBJ1-1; D may be TRBD1 (5 bases). Germline V gives CDR1 SGHNT, CDR2 YYREEE (reference sequence). The V gene lost 4 bases and the J gene lost 2 bases, with 15 bases spanning the gap. The CDR3 sequence is 15 residues long. CDR3 nucleotide sequence: TGTGCCAGCAGCCGCCAGGGCAGGCTCAACACTGAAGCTTTCTTT. Protein sequence: CASSRQGRLNTEAFF.

The chain has TRBV19 and TRBJ1-1; possible D gene TRBD1, 6 bases. V shed 2 bases and J shed 2 bases, with 15 bases lying between them. Germline V gives CDR1 LNHDA, CDR2 SQIVND (reference sequence). This CDR3 is built from 16 residues. Written as DNA, the CDR3 is TGTGCCAGTAGTATAACCCCGGGACACAGAAACACTGAAGCTTTCTTT. Its protein product is CASSITPGHRNTEAFF.